One and the same sample provided the 21 T cell receptor beta chains below, sequenced in a study of identical twins. TCRdb re-derived calls from the 5' RACE reads in MiXCR, one entry per CDR3 protein. The table has a few hundred thousand distinct CDR3 sequences, about 13% seen once. These data also formed part of another study, on yellow fever vaccine responses in identical twins.

The sample was CD4+ T cells sorted from blood. The receptors here all came from a woman in her late teens or twenties in good health.

Ten or more counts support this clonotype. V and J are TRBV4-3 and TRBJ2-5; D is possibly TRBD1 (7 bases). V dropped 4 bases and J dropped 2 bases, with 20 bases sitting between them. The CDR3 runs 17 residues. Germline loops: CDR1 LGHNA, CDR2 YSLEER. The CDR3 sequence is CASSLEPPGGTQETQYF. In nucleotides, the CDR3 is TGCGCCAGCAGCCTTGAGCCCCCAGGGGGGACTCAAGAGACCCAGTACTTC.

The chain couples TRBV7-2 to TRBJ2-1; a possible D gene is TRBD2 (5 bases). Germline V lookup: CDR1 SGHTA, CDR2 FQGNSA. Between the trimmed V and J ends, which lost 5 bases and 4 bases, there was a span of 9 bases. The CDR3 is 13 amino acids. In DNA form, the CDR3 reads TGTGCCAGCAGCGCCGGAGGATACAATGAGCAGTTCTTC. Translated: CASSAGGYNEQFF. The variable domain in full, completed from reference TRBV7-2 and TRBJ2-1, reads GAGVSQSPSNKVTEKGKDVELRCDPISGHTALYWYRQSLGQGLEFLIYFQGNSAPDKSGLPSDRFSAERTGGSVSTLTIQRTQQEDSAVYLCASSAGGYNEQFFGPGTRLTVL.

The chain employs TRBV5-1 and TRBJ2-3, with 15 bases aligning to TRBD2. The CDR3 spans 20 residues. Losses at the gene ends were 3 bases for V and 2 bases for J; bases not matched to a gene: 13. CDR1 is SGHRS and CDR2 is YFSETQ in the germline V gene. CDR3: CASSSKGLAGGLLTTDTQYF. CDR3 DNA sequence: TGCGCCAGCAGCTCAAAGGGACTAGCGGGGGGACTTCTTACCACAGATACGCAGTATTTT.

There are a few counts of this clonotype. The chain is built from TRBV28 and TRBJ1-5; perhaps TRBD1 as D (5 bases). The germline V gene encodes CDR1 MDHEN and CDR2 SYDVKM. The CDR3 is 14 amino acids. V was pared by 6 bases and J by 3 bases, with 12 bases between. This chain's CDR3 is CASRVGGLNQPQHF. The CDR3 DNA reads as TGTGCCAGCAGGGTGGGGGGACTCAATCAGCCCCAGCATTTT.

This chain links TRBV19 with TRBJ2-2; D is perhaps TRBD1 (6 bases). CDR1 and CDR2 (germline): LNHDA, SQIVND (reference sequence). Trimming took 5 bases from V and 5 from J, leaving 12 bases between them. CDR3 length: 14 residues. This chain's CDR3 is CASSHLTGTGELFF. Written as DNA, the CDR3 is TGTGCCAGTAGTCACTTAACAGGGACCGGGGAGCTGTTTTTT.

This chain links TRBV7-9 with TRBJ2-3, with D maybe TRBD1 (6 bases). V lost 4 bases and J 4 bases, leaving 9 bases between the germline ends. Per the germline V gene, CDR1 is SEHNR and CDR2 is FQNEAQ (reference sequence). CDR3 length: 13 residues. The CDR3 loop reads CASSSTGSDTQYF. The CDR3 coding sequence is TGTGCCAGCAGCTCGACAGGTTCAGATACGCAGTATTTT. The whole variable domain, remainder taken from reference TRBV7-9 and TRBJ2-3, is DTGVSQNPRHKITKRGQNVTFRCDPISEHNRLYWYRQTLGQGPEFLTYFQNEAQLEKSRLLSDRFSAERPKGSFSTLEIQRTEQGDSAMYLCASSSTGSDTQYFGPGTRLTVL.

V and J are TRBV18 and TRBJ2-7, with a tentative D call TRBD2 (7 bases). CDR3 size: 14 residues. Trimming cost V 4 bases and J 4 bases, with 14 bases left between them. Germline V CDR1 and CDR2: KGHSH, LQKENI. The CDR3 here is CASSRASGQYEQYF. The CDR3 DNA reads TGTGCCAGCTCACGGGCTAGCGGACAGTACGAGCAGTACTTC.

The chain joins TRBV12-3 or TRBV12-4 to TRBJ2-3; 13 positions agree with TRBD2. CDR3 size: 17 residues. After removal of 8 bases from V and 0 bases from J, the junction contained 8 bases not matched to a gene. The CDR3 reads CASCRTSGGPSTDTQYF. CDR3 in DNA: TGTGCCAGCTGCCGGACTAGCGGGGGACCTAGCACAGATACGCAGTATTTT.

The chain combines TRBV28 with TRBJ1-5; 8 bases are a match to TRBD1. Germline V lookup: CDR1 MDHEN, CDR2 SYDVKM. J was trimmed by 4 bases and V by 2 bases; bases with no gene match: 4. This CDR3 region has 15 residues. The CDR3 sequence is CASSLATGVNQPQHF. CDR3 bases: TGTGCCAGCAGTTTAGCGACAGGGGTAAATCAGCCCCAGCATTTT.

The V and J genes are TRBV20-1 and TRBJ2-4; TRBD2 might be the D (6 bases). V was trimmed by 6 bases and J by 8 bases, leaving 17 bases between them. This CDR3 is 13 amino acids long. Germline CDR1 DFQATT, CDR2 SNEGSKA (reference sequence). CDR3 sequence (DNA): TGCAGTGCGCTGGCGGGGAGTATGTACATTCAGTACTTC. Its protein is CSALAGSMYIQYF.

This clonotype was observed a few times. The CDR3 DNA is TGTGCCAGCAGCTTCCTCGACACTGAAGCTTTCTTT. It translates to CASSFLDTEAFF. The chain recombines TRBV7-9 with TRBJ1-1; unclear D gene. Per the germline V gene, CDR1 is SEHNR and CDR2 is FQNEAQ (reference sequence). CDR3 length equals 12 residues. Trimming cost V 3 bases and J 3 bases, with 5 bases left between them.

This clonotype was detected many times. The gene calls are TRBV7-2 and TRBJ2-3, with no clear D. The CDR3 length is 15 residues. CDR1 is SGHTA and CDR2 is FQGNSA in the germline V gene. Trimming took 1 base from V and 0 from J, leaving 8 bases between them. Here the CDR3 reads CASSLVSTSTDTQYF. CDR3 coding DNA: TGTGCCAGCAGCTTAGTCTCTACTAGCACAGATACGCAGTATTTT.

This clonotype was seen a handful of times. The CDR3 DNA is TGTGCCAGCAGCCACGGGACCTCCACTGAAGCTTTCTTT. This gives the protein CASSHGTSTEAFF. The chain links TRBV3-1 to TRBJ1-1; a possible D gene is TRBD1 (5 bases). Trimming pared 3 bases from V and 4 bases from J, leaving 9 bases between. Germline values: CDR1 LGHDT, CDR2 YNNKEL (reference sequence). This CDR3 has 13 amino acids.

This clonotype was seen ten or more times. The chain links TRBV7-6 to TRBJ2-1; 9 positions agree with TRBD2. Germline values: CDR1 SGHVS, CDR2 FNYEAQ. The CDR3 sequence is 16 residues long. V lost 6 bases to trimming and J lost 5 bases; unmatched junction nucleotides: 11. CDR3 sequence: CASSPLRGLAHNEQFF. The CDR3 DNA is TGTGCCAGCAGTCCCTTGAGGGGACTAGCCCACAATGAGCAGTTCTTC.

This chain joins TRBV30 and TRBJ2-1; D unclear. V gave up 6 bases and J gave up 2 bases, with 14 bases separating them. The CDR3 contains 14 residues. Germline assignment: CDR1 GTSNPN and CDR2 SVGIG (reference sequence). The CDR3 here is CACSRVTTYNEQFF. The DNA for the CDR3 is TGTGCCTGTTCTCGGGTTACAACCTACAATGAGCAGTTCTTC.

The chain joins TRBV4-2 to TRBJ2-3, with TRBD2 identical over 11 bases. Germline CDR1 reads LGHNA; CDR2 reads YNFKEQ. CDR3 length: 17 residues. Unmatched junction bases numbered 5, after V lost 1 base and J lost 2 bases. CDR3 protein: CASSQGVTSGDTDTQYF. CDR3 DNA: TGTGCCAGCAGCCAAGGCGTGACTAGCGGGGACACAGATACGCAGTATTTT.

This clonotype appeared a few times. One end of the junction varies from germline; a read error may be responsible. The chain couples TRBV7-7 to TRBJ2-2; D not certain. The germline V gene encodes CDR1 SSHAT and CDR2 FNYEAQ (reference sequence). CDR3 length equals 15 residues. The CDR3 DNA sequence: TGTGCTAGCAGCTTAGCTAGTATTGACGCCGGGGAGCTGTTTTTT. Its translation is CASSLASIDAGELFF. Full variable domain (missing parts from reference TRBV7-7 and TRBJ2-2): GAGVSQSPRYKVTKRGQDVTLRCDPISSHATLYWYQQALGQGPEFLTYFNYEAQPDKSGLPSDRFSAERPEGSISTLTIQRTEQRDSAMYRCASSLASIDAGELFFGEGSRLTVL.

Regarding this clonotype: A single base separates this from a much larger clone, so it may be a read error. The chain combines TRBV7-9 with TRBJ2-1; D ambiguous. Trimming removed 3 bases from V and 5 bases from J, with 20 bases in between. CDR3 length: 17 amino acids. Germline CDR1 reads SEHNR; CDR2 reads FQNEAQ (reference sequence). The CDR3 nucleotides read TGTGCCAGCAGCTTTTCCCTCGGTGGCGGAGAAAACAATGAGCAGTTCTTC. Translation: CASSFSLGGGENNEQFF.

The CDR3 spells CASLLAGVYTGELFF. CDR3 DNA: TGTGCCAGCCTCCTAGCGGGAGTATACACCGGGGAGCTGTTTTTT. The chain uses TRBV28 and TRBJ2-2, with 10 bases fitting TRBD2. This CDR3 region has 15 residues. Trimming at V came to 8 bases and at J to 3 bases, leaving 6 bases not matched to a gene. From germline, CDR1 is MDHEN and CDR2 SYDVKM.

This clonotype occurred many times. This rearrangement joins TRBV12-3 or TRBV12-4 to TRBJ1-1; 8 bases are a match to TRBD1. Trimming at V came to 4 bases and at J to 0 bases, leaving 4 bases not matched to a gene. CDR3 size: 15 residues. CDR3 in amino acids: CASSSRTGMNTEAFF. In nucleotides, the CDR3 is TGTGCCAGCAGTTCGCGGACAGGGATGAACACTGAAGCTTTCTTT.

The table lists this clonotype with many counts. The chain is built from TRBV20-1 and TRBJ2-5; D might be TRBD1 (5 bases). Germline CDR1 reads DFQATT; CDR2 reads SNEGSKA (reference sequence). V lost 4 bases, J lost 5 bases, and 8 bases lay in between. CDR3 size: 11 residues. The CDR3 coding sequence is TGCAGTGCTACTAGGGGTGAGACCCAGTACTTC. Its translation is CSATRGETQYF.